This T cell receptor (beta chain) was retrieved from a study of blood T cell repertoires in COVID-19. Study-level information: COVID-19 samples collected from the United States, Italy and Spain covered acute and convalescent phases. T cells, B-cell-depleted T cells, or PBMCs provided the cDNA or gDNA that served as material.

Original processing methods: Quantification of nucleated cells was approximated via reference gene primer amplification. Clones were sequenced by immunoSEQ multiplex PCR, and TCRdb holds only the in-frame ones, with some missing. D and trimming were read from the DNA, whereas the V and J calls and clone size are those reported in that table. The table shows under 250,000 clones, with roughly 82% occurring only once. This clone was seen once. Germline V lookup: CDR1 SGHTA, CDR2 FQGNSA. This CDR3 has 15 amino acids. Trimming removed 5 bases from V and 4 bases from J; junction bases left unmatched: 6. This receptor was identified in a man over 45 with active or convalescent COVID-19. The sequenced material came from peripheral blood. This chain uses TRBV7-2 with TRBJ2-2, with 8 nucleotides matching TRBD1. The CDR3 sequence is CASSVDRAGTGELFF. The CDR3 DNA is TGTGCCAGCAGCGTGGACAGGGCCGGCACCGGGGAGCTGTTTTTT.